This entry is about one T cell receptor beta chain. The antigen remains undetermined. Naive CD8 populations comprised CD45RO-negative cells positively selected for CCR7, excluding terminally differentiated effector memory CD45RA+ cells. Everyone who donated was a Caucasian adult who lived in Nashville, Tennessee. The entry originates in a study of shared clonotypes between healthy human individuals. The CDR3 loop spans 13 amino acids. The V gene's germline CDR1 is MNHEY and CDR2 SMNVEV (reference sequence). The junction had 4 bases not matched to a gene; V was cut back by 3 bases and J by 5 bases. General study findings and limits: Some naive CD4 clonotypes, roughly 5%, turned up in common across a few donors.

Sorted subsets were amplified in replicate PCRs using about 210 ng DNA, approximately 30,000 T cell genomes. Some clones are missing from TCRdb's copy, which holds only in-frame ones; the method was immunoSEQ multiplex PCR. The profile shows about 1.9 million clones, 93% of them singletons. The clonotype comes from a man between 18 and 35 years old in good health. Some clones in this sample may be carry-over from other donors' samples. Sequenced: naive CD8+ T cells from PBMCs. The chain uses TRBV27 and TRBJ2-7, with 7 nucleotides matching TRBD2. CDR3 bases: TGTGCCAGCAGTTTGGGGGGGTTGGACGAGCAGTACTTC. Its translation: CASSLGGLDEQYF.